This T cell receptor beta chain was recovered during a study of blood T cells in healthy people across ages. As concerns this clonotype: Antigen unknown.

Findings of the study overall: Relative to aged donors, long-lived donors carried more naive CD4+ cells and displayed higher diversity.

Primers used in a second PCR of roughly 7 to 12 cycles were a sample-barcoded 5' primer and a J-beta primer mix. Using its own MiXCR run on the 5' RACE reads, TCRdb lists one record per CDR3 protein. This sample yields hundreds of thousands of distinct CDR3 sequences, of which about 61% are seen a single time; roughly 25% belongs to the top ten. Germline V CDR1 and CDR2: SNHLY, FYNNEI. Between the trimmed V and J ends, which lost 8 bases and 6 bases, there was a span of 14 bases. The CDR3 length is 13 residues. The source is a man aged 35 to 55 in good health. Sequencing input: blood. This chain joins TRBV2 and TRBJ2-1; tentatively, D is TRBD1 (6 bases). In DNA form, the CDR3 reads TGTGCCAGCGGGGTTAGGGGGTTCAATGAGCAGTTCTTC. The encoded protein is CASGVRGFNEQFF.